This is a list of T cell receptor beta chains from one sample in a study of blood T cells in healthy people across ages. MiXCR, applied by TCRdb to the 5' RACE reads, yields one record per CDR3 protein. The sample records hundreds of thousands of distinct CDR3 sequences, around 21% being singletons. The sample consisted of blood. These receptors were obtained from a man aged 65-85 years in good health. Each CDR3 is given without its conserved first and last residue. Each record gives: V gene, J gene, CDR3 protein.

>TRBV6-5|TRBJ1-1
ASSYSGDGTARVNTEAF
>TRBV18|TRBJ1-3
ASSPPRISGNTIY
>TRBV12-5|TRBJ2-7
ASGLVRGYEQY
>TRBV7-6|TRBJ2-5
ASSGGPSSGLPEETQY
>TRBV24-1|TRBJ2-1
ATSDITSVDYNEQF
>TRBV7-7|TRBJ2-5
ASSLRTGSQETQY
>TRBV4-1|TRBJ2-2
ASSQQTAGDTGELF
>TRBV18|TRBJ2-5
ASSPPNRLETQY
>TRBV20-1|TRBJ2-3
SASAPGLAHTDTQY
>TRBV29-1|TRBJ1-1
SVVSGTEAF
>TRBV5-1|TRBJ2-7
ASSSTGQGYEQY
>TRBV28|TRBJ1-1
ASSLWGGATEAF
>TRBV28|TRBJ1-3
ASSLFTPSGNTIY
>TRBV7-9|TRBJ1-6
ASSFGAEARSPLH
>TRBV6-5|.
ASRAGVPNEQF
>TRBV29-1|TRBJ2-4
SVEAEGFVKTIQY
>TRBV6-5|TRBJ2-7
ASSSYRGFYEQY
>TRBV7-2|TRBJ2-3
ASSLVGGLGTDTQY
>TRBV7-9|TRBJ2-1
ASSSGLAGGNYNEQF
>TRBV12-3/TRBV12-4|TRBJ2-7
ASSVWGADEQY
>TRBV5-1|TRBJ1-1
ASSLISVNTEAF
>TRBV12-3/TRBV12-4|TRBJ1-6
ASRGQGGNSPLH
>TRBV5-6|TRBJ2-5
ASSLGGAWETQY
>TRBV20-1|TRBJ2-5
SPGQRRIEETQC
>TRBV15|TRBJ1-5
ATSRGTGASGGNQPQH
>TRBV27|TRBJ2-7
ASSLRTDRREQY
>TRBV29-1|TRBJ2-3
SVDGTPTDTQY
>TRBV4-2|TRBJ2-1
ASSQEGSVTPNEQF
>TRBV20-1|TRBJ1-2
SARDRTGADYGYT
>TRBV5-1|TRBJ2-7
ASSQETGGLAYEQY
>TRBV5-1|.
ASTLSGAEDEQF
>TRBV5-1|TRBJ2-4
ASSLGQGDDIQY
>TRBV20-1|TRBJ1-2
SAREGVAGYT
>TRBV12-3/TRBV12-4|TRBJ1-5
ASRQGQGPSQPQH
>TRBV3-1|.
ASSQEKSYEQY
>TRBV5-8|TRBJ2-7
ASSLGRVSDEQY
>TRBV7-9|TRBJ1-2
ASSSRNYGYT
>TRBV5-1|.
ASSLGGTGNQQF
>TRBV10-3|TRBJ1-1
AISSGLMNTEAF